This T cell receptor beta chain is from a study of blood T cell repertoires in COVID-19. Overall study: The United States, Italy and Spain were the sources of the acute and convalescent COVID-19 samples. PBMCs, B-cell-depleted T cells, or T cells provided the cDNA or gDNA that made up the material.

In the authors' methods: Amplification from reference gene primers served as the basis for estimated nucleated cell counts. TCRdb's table, derived via immunoSEQ multiplex PCR, lists solely in-frame clones and lacks some. V, J and clone size reflect that table, while D and trimming were determined from the DNA. The table records tens of thousands of clones, around 90% of them present only once. This CDR3 contains 12 residues. Trimming removed 2 bases from V and 4 bases from J, with 5 bases in between. Germline CDR1 is SEHNR and CDR2 is FQNEAQ (reference sequence). The specimen sequenced was peripheral blood. The sequence was collected from a man between 60 and 75 years old with acute or convalescent COVID-19. This chain links TRBV7-9 with TRBJ2-5, with D unclear. The CDR3 bases are TGTGCCAGCAGCTTATATGTAGAGACCCAGTACTTC. Its translation: CASSLYVETQYF.